The sequence of this T cell receptor beta chain was determined in a study of T cell responses to AZD1222 COVID-19 vaccine. The data were produced by immunoSEQ multiplex PCR, yet TCRdb's version contains in-frame clones alone and is incomplete. This table holds about 140,000 clones, 89% found once. V lost 3 bases and J 1 base, leaving 10 bases between the germline ends. The CDR3 totals 15 residues. Per the germline V gene, CDR1 is LNHDA and CDR2 is SQIVND (reference sequence). The V and J genes are TRBV19 and TRBJ2-1; tentative D call: TRBD1 (6 bases). The sequence was obtained from an adult in good health. Sequenced here: peripheral blood, sampled on day 0 of AZD1222 vaccination. CDR3 amino acids: CASSMLTGSYNEQFF. CDR3 nucleotides: TGTGCCAGTAGTATGCTAACAGGGTCCTACAATGAGCAGTTCTTC.